This record looks at one T cell receptor (beta chain) sequence and its context. With random hexamers, roughly 0.45 to 1 ug RNA was reverse transcribed. The amplification used immunoSEQ multiplex PCR on TCR beta CDR3; it spanned 54 Vbeta and 13 Jbeta. TCRdb itself ran the immunoSEQ multiplex PCR reads through MiXCR, one entry per CDR3 protein. The table shows approximately 160,000 distinct CDR3 sequences, with 85% to 95% occurring only once. CD8+ and CD4+ T cells taken from blood had their TCR beta sequenced. Healthy donors constituted the controls, which were matched for age and sex. Negative isolation yielded CD4+ and CD8+ T cells, and FACS enriched TEMRA cells. V was trimmed by 0 bases and J by 1 base, leaving 10 bases between them. This CDR3 comprises 15 residues. Germline V lookup: CDR1 SGHNT, CDR2 YYREEE (reference sequence). The data originate from a study of CD8 T cells in Susac syndrome.

Sequenced input: CD4+ T cells from PBMCs. The chain is built from TRBV5-4 and TRBJ1-1; perhaps TRBD1 as D (5 bases). The clonotype comes from a human donor in good health. As DNA, the CDR3 is TGTGCCAGCAGCTTGGGAGGGGCTAGGAACACTGAAGCTTTCTTT. Translation gives CASSLGGARNTEAFF.